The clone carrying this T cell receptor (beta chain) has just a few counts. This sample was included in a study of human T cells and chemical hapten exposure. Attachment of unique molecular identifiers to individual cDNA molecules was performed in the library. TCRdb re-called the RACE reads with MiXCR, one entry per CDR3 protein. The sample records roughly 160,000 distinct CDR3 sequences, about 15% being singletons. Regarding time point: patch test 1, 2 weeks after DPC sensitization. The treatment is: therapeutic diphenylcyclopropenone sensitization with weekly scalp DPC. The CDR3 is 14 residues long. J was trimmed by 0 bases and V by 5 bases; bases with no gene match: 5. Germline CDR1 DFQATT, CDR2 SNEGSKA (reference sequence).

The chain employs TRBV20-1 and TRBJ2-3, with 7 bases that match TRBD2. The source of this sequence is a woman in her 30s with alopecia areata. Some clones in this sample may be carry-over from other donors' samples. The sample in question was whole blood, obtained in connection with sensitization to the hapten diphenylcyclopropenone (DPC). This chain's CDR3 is CSAPGGWSTDTQYF. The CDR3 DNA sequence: TGCAGTGCTCCGGGGGGATGGAGCACAGATACGCAGTATTTT.